A single sample is the source of the 30 T cell receptor beta chains below, sequenced in a study of control samples from healthy donors and cancer patients. The assay was immunoSEQ multiplex PCR, and TCRdb's table has in-frame clones only and misses some. The sample has some 23,000 clones; approximately 85% are singletons. The sequenced sample was PBMCs. These receptors were obtained from a man aged 60 to 69 with head and neck cancer.

This clone has more than one count but fewer than ten. This chain uses TRBV30 with TRBJ2-7; maybe TRBD1 (5 bases). The CDR3 extends over 12 amino acids. Trimming stripped 1 base from V and 7 bases from J, with 11 bases between. Germline V gives CDR1 GTSNPN, CDR2 SVGIG (reference sequence). The CDR3 DNA sequence: TGTGCCTGGAGTGCAGGGTCGGGTGAGCAGTACGTC. The encoded protein is CAWSAGSGEQYV.

Within the sample, this clone is medium-sized. The rearrangement uses TRBV10-3 and TRBJ1-1; 7 positions agree with TRBD1. The CDR3 runs 14 residues. CDR1 is ENHRY, CDR2 SYGVKD, per germline. Trimming cost V 2 bases and J 2 bases; bases outside gene matches: 2. The CDR3 protein is CAISEPGGNTEAFF. CDR3 nucleotide sequence: TGTGCCATCAGTGAGCCAGGGGGTAACACTGAAGCTTTCTTT.

This chain uses TRBV5-4 with TRBJ1-2; unclear D gene. The ends were cut back, 0 bases at V and 8 bases at J, with 11 bases in the middle. The germline V gene has CDR1 SGHNT and CDR2 YYREEE (reference sequence). This CDR3 is 13 amino acids long. CDR3 in DNA: TGTGCCAGCAGCTTGGGCCCAAACAACGGCTACACCTTC. This translates into CASSLGPNNGYTF.

The chain is built from TRBV6-4 and TRBJ2-2; D perhaps matches TRBD2 (5 bases). V gave up 0 bases and J gave up 1 base, with 12 bases separating them. The CDR3 spans 17 residues. The germline CDR1 and CDR2 sequences are MRHNA and SNTAGT. The DNA for the CDR3 is TGTGCCAGCAGTGACTCTGCTGCGGGCATGAACACCGGGGAGCTGTTTTTT. Protein sequence: CASSDSAAGMNTGELFF.

In this sample, this clone turned up a few times. The chain links TRBV5-1 to TRBJ1-1; D is unclear. The CDR3 sequence is 13 residues long. V was trimmed by 0 bases and J by 8 bases, leaving 11 bases between them. The germline gives CDR1 SGHRS, CDR2 YFSETQ. CDR3 in amino acids: CASSLENGREAFF. CDR3 sequence (DNA): TGCGCCAGCAGCTTGGAAAACGGCCGGGAAGCTTTCTTT.

This clone was found a few times. This chain links TRBV9 with TRBJ2-2; 9 positions agree with TRBD2. The V gene end was trimmed by 3 bases and the J gene end by 6 bases; junction bases not matched to a gene: 9. There are 16 residues in the CDR3. Germline V CDR1 and CDR2: SGDLS, YYNGEE. This chain's CDR3 is CASSGSGTSRSGELFF. The CDR3 nucleotides read TGTGCCAGCAGCGGTTCCGGGACTAGCAGATCCGGGGAGCTGTTTTTT.

This clone was detected once. The V and J genes are TRBV14 and TRBJ2-5; D gene unclear. The V gene's germline CDR1 is SGHDN and CDR2 FVKESK. V was pared by 1 base and J by 4 bases, with 7 bases between. The CDR3 spans 13 residues. CDR3 protein: CASSQGTGETQYF. The CDR3 coding sequence is TGTGCCAGCAGCCAAGGGACGGGAGAGACCCAGTACTTC.

The chain links TRBV11-2 to TRBJ2-7, with TRBD2 identical over 9 bases. Germline CDR1 reads SGHAT; CDR2 reads FQNNGV. The CDR3 consists of 15 residues. V lost 1 base and J lost 2; bases outside the gene matches: 3. The CDR3 nucleotides read TGTGCCAGCAGCTTAGCGACTAGCGGCGCCTACGAGCAGTACTTC. Translating it yields CASSLATSGAYEQYF.

The J gene is TRBJ2-7, the V gene TRBV27; D remains ambiguous. Deletions cut 4 bases from V and 3 bases from J, with 10 bases between. The CDR3 consists of 13 residues. Germline CDR1 reads MNHEY; CDR2 reads SMNVEV (reference sequence). The CDR3 here is CASSSHSRYEQYF. Here the CDR3 DNA reads TGTGCCAGCAGTTCGCACAGTCGCTACGAGCAGTACTTC.

The genes are TRBV5-8 and TRBJ2-1, with 7 positions matching TRBD2. The junction had 9 bases not matched to a gene; V was cut back by 4 bases and J by 8 bases. Germline V lookup: CDR1 SGHTS, CDR2 YDEGEE. The CDR3 is made up of 14 amino acids. For the CDR3, the DNA is TGTGCCAGCAGCGCGCCGGGACTAAGGGATGAGCAGTTCTTC. It yields the protein CASSAPGLRDEQFF.

The chain employs TRBV5-6 and TRBJ2-2; TRBD1 matches 11 bases. The ends lost 2 bases at V and 3 bases at J; junction bases unmatched: 6. CDR1 and CDR2 (germline): SGHDT, YYEEEE. The CDR3 spans 17 residues. In DNA, the CDR3 is TGTGCCAGCAGCTTTTCTATGGGACAGGGGGACACCGGGGAGCTGTTTTTT. Amino acids: CASSFSMGQGDTGELFF.

V and J are TRBV10-2 and TRBJ2-7, with D hard to call. The germline V gene encodes CDR1 WSHSY and CDR2 SAAADI. This CDR3 has 13 residues. Trimming took 5 bases from V and 0 from J, leaving 8 bases between them. In DNA form, the CDR3 reads TGCGCCAGCAGTAAGACACTCTCCTACGAGCAGTACGTC. This encodes CASSKTLSYEQYV.

This chain uses TRBV9 with TRBJ2-7; tentatively, D is TRBD1 or TRBD2 (7 bases each). The V and J ends lost 4 bases and 5 bases respectively, with 10 bases between them. The CDR3 has 12 residues. Germline V gene lookup returns CDR1 SGDLS and CDR2 YYNGEE. DNA of the CDR3: TGTGCCAGCAGCCCAGGGGGGGACGAGCAGTACTTC. This gives the protein CASSPGGDEQYF.

V and J are TRBV7-9 and TRBJ2-1; 9 nucleotides agree with TRBD1. This CDR3 spans 17 amino acids. Germline V gives CDR1 SEHNR, CDR2 FQNEAQ (reference sequence). The J segment lost 0 bases and the V segment lost 5 bases, leaving 8 bases of the junction unmatched. CDR3 coding DNA: TGTGCCAGCAGCCCGACAGGGGGAGAACTCTCCTACAATGAGCAGTTCTTC. Protein sequence: CASSPTGGELSYNEQFF.

The rearrangement links TRBV5-1 to TRBJ1-1; TRBD1 matches 7 bases. CDR1 and CDR2 (germline): SGHRS, YFSETQ. The CDR3 is 13 amino acids. Trimming took 1 base from V and 6 from J; bases not matched to a gene: 3. The CDR3 protein is CASSLTTGAEAFF. The CDR3 DNA reads TGCGCCAGCAGCTTGACTACAGGGGCTGAAGCTTTCTTT. Complete variable domain (other parts from reference TRBV5-1 and TRBJ1-1): KAGVTQTPRYLIKTRGQQVTLSCSPISGHRSVSWYQQTPGQGLQFLFEYFSETQRNKGNFPGRFSGRQFSNSRSEMNVSTLELGDSALYLCASSLTTGAEAFFGQGTRLTVV.

The chain uses TRBV28 and TRBJ1-4; D not certain. V lost 4 bases to trimming and J lost 4 bases, with 10 bases between them. CDR3 length: 14 amino acids. The germline V gene has CDR1 MDHEN and CDR2 SYDVKM. The CDR3 is CASSSPDRNEKLFF. DNA of the CDR3: TGTGCCAGCAGTTCCCCGGACCGTAATGAAAAACTGTTTTTT.

This chain connects TRBV14 to TRBJ1-2; D gene uncertain. Trimming stripped 1 base from V and 1 base from J, with 4 bases between. CDR1 is SGHDN, CDR2 FVKESK, per germline. CDR3 length: 13 amino acids. As DNA, the CDR3 is TGTGCCAGCAGCCAAGGATTTAACTATGGCTACACCTTC. This sequence encodes CASSQGFNYGYTF. The full variable domain, in which reference TRBV14 and TRBJ1-2 provide the parts outside the CDR3, is EAGVTQFPSHSVIEKGQTVTLRCDPISGHDNLYWYRRVMGKEIKFLLHFVKESKQDESGMPNNRFLAERTGGTYSTLKVQPAELEDSGVYFCASSQGFNYGYTFGSGTRLTVV.

V gene TRBV18 combines with J gene TRBJ1-5; 7 bases line up with TRBD1. V lost 3 bases to trimming and J lost 4 bases; unmatched junction nucleotides: 6. In germline, CDR1 is KGHSH, CDR2 LQKENI. The CDR3 has 15 amino acids. CDR3 amino acids: CASSPRTGRNQPQHF. In DNA form, the CDR3 reads TGTGCCAGCTCACCCAGGACAGGCCGTAATCAGCCCCAGCATTTT.

This chain joins TRBV7-9 and TRBJ2-3; TRBD2 agrees at 8 bases. CDR3 length: 15 amino acids. Per germline, CDR1 SEHNR and CDR2 FQNEAQ (reference sequence). V was clipped by 5 bases and J by 6 bases; unmatched bases: 10. This chain's CDR3 is CASSLSGTTVDTQYF. The CDR3 DNA is TGTGCCAGCAGCCTTAGCGGGACTACGGTTGATACGCAGTATTTT.

This chain links TRBV7-6 with TRBJ1-2; 9 nucleotides agree with TRBD1. In germline, CDR1 is SGHVS, CDR2 FNYEAQ. Losses at the gene ends were 5 bases for V and 4 bases for J; bases not matched to a gene: 8. The CDR3 sequence is 15 residues long. CDR3 loop: CASSHSTGGGYGYTF. CDR3 bases: TGTGCCAGCAGCCATTCAACAGGGGGCGGCTATGGCTACACCTTC.

The V call is TRBV19, the J call TRBJ2-1; TRBD2 agrees at 8 bases. The J segment lost 4 bases and the V segment lost 5 bases, leaving 7 bases of the junction unmatched. The CDR3 runs to 15 residues. Germline V lookup: CDR1 LNHDA, CDR2 SQIVND (reference sequence). CDR3 DNA sequence: TGTGCCAGTAGTGTAACTAGCGGCGATTACAATGAGCAGTTCTTC. It yields the protein CASSVTSGDYNEQFF.

The J gene is TRBJ2-3, the V gene TRBV14, with 9 bases lining up with TRBD2. This CDR3 spans 16 amino acids. Trimming removed 4 bases from V and 1 base from J; junction bases left unmatched: 6. CDR1 is SGHDN, CDR2 FVKESK, per germline. The CDR3: CASSPLGGRGTDTQYF. In DNA form, the CDR3 reads TGTGCCAGCAGCCCCCTCGGCGGGAGGGGCACAGATACGCAGTATTTT.

V usage is TRBV25-1 and J usage is TRBJ2-5, with D uncertain. V lost 5 bases and J lost 9, with 16 bases in between. Germline V gives CDR1 MGHDK, CDR2 SYGVNS. The CDR3 is 13 amino acids. The CDR3 DNA follows: TGTGCCAGCAGTTATACAGACCCTGGGGCCCAGTACTTC. It codes for CASSYTDPGAQYF.

The chain has TRBV2 and TRBJ2-5; 7 nucleotides agree with TRBD1. Unmatched junction bases numbered 10, after V lost 10 bases and J lost 5 bases. CDR3 length equals 13 residues. The V gene's germline CDR1 is SNHLY and CDR2 FYNNEI. CDR3 coding DNA: TGTGCCACCATTACAGGGGAATGGGAGACCCAGTACTTC. Protein: CATITGEWETQYF.

The table lists this clone with a count of one. The chain carries TRBV29-1 and TRBJ1-4; 8 bases map to TRBD1. Looked up from germline, CDR1 is SQVTM and CDR2 is ANQGSEA. The CDR3 contains 15 residues. Trimming at V came to 1 base and at J to 8 bases, leaving 9 bases not matched to a gene. CDR3 region: CSVEAPTGEREKLFF. The CDR3 DNA follows: TGCAGCGTTGAAGCCCCGACAGGGGAACGCGAAAAACTGTTTTTT.

The chain joins TRBV14 to TRBJ2-1; TRBD2 aligns across 7 bases. Germline V gives CDR1 SGHDN, CDR2 FVKESK. V shed 2 bases and J 6 bases; nucleotides not matched to a gene: 1. The CDR3 consists of 13 residues. The CDR3 here is CASSQWGGNEQFF. The CDR3 DNA reads as TGTGCCAGCAGCCAATGGGGGGGCAATGAGCAGTTCTTC.

The chain recombines TRBV2 with TRBJ1-1; D perhaps matches TRBD1 (5 bases). This CDR3 region has 14 residues. Germline V lookup: CDR1 SNHLY, CDR2 FYNNEI. Trimming stripped 3 bases from V and 0 bases from J, with 8 bases between. The CDR3 loop is CASSERQLNTEAFF. The CDR3 DNA sequence: TGTGCCAGCAGTGAGCGACAGCTGAACACTGAAGCTTTCTTT.

The chain is built from TRBV3-1 (or the pseudogene TRBV3-2) and TRBJ1-1, with 8 bases matching TRBD1. Germline loops: CDR1 LGHDT, CDR2 YNNKEL (reference sequence). The CDR3 contains 14 residues. Trimming removed 4 bases from V and 1 base from J; junction bases left unmatched: 2. The CDR3 DNA is TGTGCCAGCAGCCCTCAGGGGGCGAACACTGAAGCTTTCTTT. Translating gives CASSPQGANTEAFF.

V usage is TRBV19 and J usage is TRBJ2-1; D unresolved. CDR1 is LNHDA, CDR2 SQIVND, per germline (reference sequence). CDR3 length: 12 amino acids. The V and J ends lost 4 bases and 3 bases respectively, with 4 bases between them. The CDR3 region is CASSNGYNEQFF. CDR3 DNA sequence: TGTGCCAGTAGTAACGGCTACAATGAGCAGTTCTTC.

The chain links TRBV18 to TRBJ1-5; 8 nucleotides agree with TRBD1. Losses at the gene ends were 2 bases for V and 1 base for J; bases not matched to a gene: 4. The CDR3 extends over 16 amino acids. CDR1 and CDR2 from the germline V gene are KGHSH and LQKENI. Here the CDR3 reads CASSPGQGGSNQPQHF. CDR3 sequence (DNA): TGTGCCAGCTCACCAGGACAGGGAGGAAGCAATCAGCCCCAGCATTTT.